This passage covers 6 T cell receptor beta chains from one sample sequenced in a study of human T cells and chemical hapten exposure. TCRdb re-called the RACE reads with MiXCR, one entry per CDR3 protein. There are tens of thousands of distinct CDR3 sequences in the sample; 11% occur only once, and more than 1% lies in the top ten. Time point of the sample: patch test 3, about 24 weeks after DPC sensitization. The treatment is: therapeutic diphenylcyclopropenone sensitization with weekly scalp DPC. The specimen comprised whole blood, sampled in connection with sensitization to the hapten diphenylcyclopropenone (DPC). The origin of the receptors is a woman younger than 45 with alopecia areata. Some clones in this sample may be carry-over from other donors' samples.

This clonotype was counted only a few times. As DNA, the CDR3 is TGTGCCAGCAGGACACCACAGGGCGCGGGGGATACGCAGTATTTT. It specifies CASRTPQGAGDTQYF. The chain links TRBV2 to TRBJ2-3; D may correspond to TRBD1 or TRBD2 (6 bases each). Trimming pared 6 bases from V and 6 bases from J, leaving 19 bases between. Germline V lookup: CDR1 SNHLY, CDR2 FYNNEI. The length of the CDR3 is 15 residues.

Many counts were recorded for this clonotype. The chain employs TRBV5-6 and TRBJ2-2; D not resolved. Trimming pared 2 bases from V and 4 bases from J, leaving 15 bases between. Germline loops: CDR1 SGHDT, CDR2 YYEEEE. The CDR3 contains 16 residues. This chain's CDR3 is CASSFDPSKGTGELFF. The CDR3 DNA sequence: TGTGCCAGCAGCTTTGATCCCTCAAAGGGCACCGGGGAGCTGTTTTTT.

Comments on this clonotype: Being one base from a much bigger clone, this may be a read error. The chain has TRBV9 and TRBJ1-1; D gene uncertain. The CDR3 extends over 13 amino acids. Germline V gene data show CDR1 as SGDLS and CDR2 as YYNGEE. V lost 0 bases and J 1 base, leaving 4 bases between the germline ends. The CDR3: CASSVAENTEAFF. CDR3 nucleotide sequence: TGTGCCAGCAGCGTAGCGGAGAACACTGAAGCTTTCTTT.

This clonotype was recorded many times. The J gene is TRBJ2-2, the V gene TRBV30, with 8 positions matching TRBD2. The junction had 6 bases not matched to a gene; V was cut back by 3 bases and J by 3 bases. CDR1 GTSNPN and CDR2 SVGIG come from the germline V gene (reference sequence). The CDR3 extends over 15 amino acids. The CDR3 DNA follows: TGTGCCTGGAGCTGGGGAGCGGGAGACACCGGGGAGCTGTTTTTT. This translates into CAWSWGAGDTGELFF. The whole variable domain, filled in from reference TRBV30 and TRBJ2-2, reads SQTIHQWPATLVQPVGSPLSLECTVEGTSNPNLYWYRQAAGRGLQLLFYSVGIGQISSEVPQNLSASRPQDRQFILSSKKLLLSDSGFYLCAWSWGAGDTGELFFGEGSRLTVL.

Only a few counts were recorded for this clonotype. The chain combines TRBV5-1 with TRBJ1-1; D ambiguous. Between the trimmed V and J ends, which lost 1 base and 0 bases, there was a span of 10 bases. The germline V gene has CDR1 SGHRS and CDR2 YFSETQ. This CDR3 spans 15 amino acids. The DNA for the CDR3 is TGCGCCAGCAGCTTGTATACGGGGATGAACACTGAAGCTTTCTTT. This sequence encodes CASSLYTGMNTEAFF.

This clonotype was observed a handful of times. The chain joins TRBV6-2 or TRBV6-3 to TRBJ2-5, with D maybe TRBD2 (5 bases). The V gene's germline CDR1 is MNHEY and CDR2 SVGEGT. This CDR3 has 15 residues. Trimming stripped 4 bases from V and 5 bases from J, with 17 bases between. The CDR3, as DNA: TGTGCCAGCAGTTTTCGGCTGAGAGGCGGGGAGACCCAGTACTTC. Translated, it gives CASSFRLRGGETQYF.